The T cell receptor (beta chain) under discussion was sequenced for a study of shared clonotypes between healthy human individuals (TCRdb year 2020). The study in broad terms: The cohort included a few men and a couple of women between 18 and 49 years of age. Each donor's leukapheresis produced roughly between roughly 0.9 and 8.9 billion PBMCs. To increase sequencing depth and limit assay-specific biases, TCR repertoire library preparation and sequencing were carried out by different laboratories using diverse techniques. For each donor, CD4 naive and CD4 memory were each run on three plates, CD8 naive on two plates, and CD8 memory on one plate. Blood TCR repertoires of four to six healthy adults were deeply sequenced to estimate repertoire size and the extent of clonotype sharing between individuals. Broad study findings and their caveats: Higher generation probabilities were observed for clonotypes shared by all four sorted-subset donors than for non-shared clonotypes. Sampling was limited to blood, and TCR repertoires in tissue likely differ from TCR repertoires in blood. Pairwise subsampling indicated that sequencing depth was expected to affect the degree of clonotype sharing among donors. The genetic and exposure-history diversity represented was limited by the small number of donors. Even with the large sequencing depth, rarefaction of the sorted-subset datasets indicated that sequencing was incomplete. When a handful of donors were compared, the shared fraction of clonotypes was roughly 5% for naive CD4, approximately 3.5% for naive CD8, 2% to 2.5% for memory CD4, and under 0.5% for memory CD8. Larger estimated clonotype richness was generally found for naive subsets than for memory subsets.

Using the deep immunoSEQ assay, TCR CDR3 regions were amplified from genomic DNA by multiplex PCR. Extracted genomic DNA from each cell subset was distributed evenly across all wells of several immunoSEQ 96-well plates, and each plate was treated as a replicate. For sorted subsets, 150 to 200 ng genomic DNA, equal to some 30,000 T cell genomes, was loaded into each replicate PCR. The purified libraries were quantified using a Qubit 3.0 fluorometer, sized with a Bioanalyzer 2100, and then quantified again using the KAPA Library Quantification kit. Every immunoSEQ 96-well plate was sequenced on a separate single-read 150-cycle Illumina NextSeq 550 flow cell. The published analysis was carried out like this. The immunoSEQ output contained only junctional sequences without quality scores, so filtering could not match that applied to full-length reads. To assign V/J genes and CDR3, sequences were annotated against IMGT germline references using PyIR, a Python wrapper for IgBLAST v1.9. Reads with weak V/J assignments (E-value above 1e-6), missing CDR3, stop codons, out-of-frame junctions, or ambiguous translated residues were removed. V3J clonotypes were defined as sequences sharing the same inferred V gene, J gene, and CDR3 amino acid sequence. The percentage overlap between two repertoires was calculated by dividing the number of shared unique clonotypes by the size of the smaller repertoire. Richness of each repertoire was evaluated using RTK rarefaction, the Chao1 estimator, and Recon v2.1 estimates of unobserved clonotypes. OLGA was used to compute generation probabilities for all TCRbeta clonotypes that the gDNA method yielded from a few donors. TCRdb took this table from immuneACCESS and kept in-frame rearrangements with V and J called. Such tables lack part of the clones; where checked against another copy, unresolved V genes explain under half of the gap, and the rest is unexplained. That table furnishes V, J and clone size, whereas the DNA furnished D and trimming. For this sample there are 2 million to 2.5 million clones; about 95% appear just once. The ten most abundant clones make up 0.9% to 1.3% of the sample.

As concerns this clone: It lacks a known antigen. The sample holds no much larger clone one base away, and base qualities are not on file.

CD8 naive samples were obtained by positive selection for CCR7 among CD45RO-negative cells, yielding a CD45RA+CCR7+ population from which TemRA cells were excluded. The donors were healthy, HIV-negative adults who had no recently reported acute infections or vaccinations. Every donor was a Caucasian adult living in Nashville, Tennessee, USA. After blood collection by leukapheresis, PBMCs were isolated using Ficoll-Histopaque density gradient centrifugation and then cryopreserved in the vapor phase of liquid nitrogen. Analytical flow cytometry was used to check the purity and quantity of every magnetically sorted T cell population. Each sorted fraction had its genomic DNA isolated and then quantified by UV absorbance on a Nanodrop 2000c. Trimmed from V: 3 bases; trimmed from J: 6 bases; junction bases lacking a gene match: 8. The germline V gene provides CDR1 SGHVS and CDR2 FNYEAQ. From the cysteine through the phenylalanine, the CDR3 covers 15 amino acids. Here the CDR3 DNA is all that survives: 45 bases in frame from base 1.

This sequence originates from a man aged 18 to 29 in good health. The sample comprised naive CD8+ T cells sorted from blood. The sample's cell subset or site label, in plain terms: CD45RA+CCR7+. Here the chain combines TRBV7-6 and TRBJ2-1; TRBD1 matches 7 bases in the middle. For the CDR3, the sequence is CASSFRDSLANEQFF. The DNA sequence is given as TGTGCCAGCAGCTTTAGGGACAGTCTGGCCAATGAGCAGTTCTTC.